This T cell receptor (beta chain) was retrieved from a study of CD8+CD57+ T cells in acquired aplastic anemia. Germline V gene data show CDR1 as SGHDT and CDR2 as YYEEEE. The V gene end was trimmed by 0 bases and the J gene end by 1 base; junction bases not matched to a gene: 9. This CDR3 comprises 19 residues. CD8+CD57+ cell expansion had been shown by flow cytometry in patients chosen for sequencing. Profiling of TCR beta VDJ combinations and CDR3 sequences used genomic DNA as template. TCRdb analysed the reads with MiXCR anew, one entry per CDR3 protein. The table has 200,000 to 250,000 distinct CDR3 sequences, 55% to 65% seen once.

This rearrangement joins TRBV5-6 to TRBJ2-3, with TRBD1 matching 12 bases. Sequencing input: sorted CD4+, CD8+, or CD8+CD57+ T cells (not recorded which) from PBMCs. The receptor was derived from a human donor with aplastic anemia. CDR3 sequence reads: CASSLGGTGGFSCTDTQYF. Written as DNA, the CDR3 is TGTGCCAGCAGCTTGGGGGGGACAGGGGGCTTTTCTTGCACAGATACGCAGTATTTT.